This T cell receptor beta chain was documented in a study of post-analysis software for immune sequencing data. In the study overall: Several disease courses (relapsing-remitting, secondary progressive and progressive-relapsing) of multiple sclerosis were included.

Study-level results: In patients, TRBV5-6, TRBV5-1 and TRBV20-1 belonged to five TRBV segments found more frequently than in controls.

This clonotype was seen a handful of times. Its antigen remains unknown. Looked up from germline, CDR1 is SGHTA and CDR2 is FQGNSA. V shed 1 base, J shed 2 bases, and the junction held 11 bases outside the gene matches. This CDR3 comprises 19 residues. Prepared TCR beta cDNA libraries contained unique molecular identifiers. Input amounts of 1 to 10 million T cells were used. These gave around 500,000 cDNA molecules, so each molecule approximated one T cell. Each CDR3 protein is one row after TCRdb ran MiXCR on the PCR reads. The table shows hundreds of thousands of distinct CDR3 sequences, with roughly 40% occurring only once.

The clonotype comes from a girl aged 5-17 years with multiple sclerosis. Sequencing was done on a sample of blood. The chain couples TRBV7-2 to TRBJ2-1; the match to TRBD2 covers 10 bases. CDR3 nucleotide sequence: TGTGCCAGCAGCTTAGGGCTAGCGGGGGTGGGTTGGCCCTACAATGAGCAGTTCTTC. As protein: CASSLGLAGVGWPYNEQFF.